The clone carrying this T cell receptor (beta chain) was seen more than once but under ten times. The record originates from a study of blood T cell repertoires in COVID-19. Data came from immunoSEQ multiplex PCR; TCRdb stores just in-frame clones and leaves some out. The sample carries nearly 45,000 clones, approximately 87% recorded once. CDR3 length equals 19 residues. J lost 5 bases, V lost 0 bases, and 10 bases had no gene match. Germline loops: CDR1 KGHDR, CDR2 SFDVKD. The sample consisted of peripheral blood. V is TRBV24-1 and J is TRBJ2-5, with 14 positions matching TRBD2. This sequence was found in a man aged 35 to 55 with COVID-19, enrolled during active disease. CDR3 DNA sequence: TGTGCCACCAGTGATTTGTCCGGGACTAGCGGGAGTGTAATGGAGACCCAGTACTTC. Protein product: CATSDLSGTSGSVMETQYF.